A selection of T cell receptor beta chains follows, all from one sample in a study of early T cells in non-severe SARS-CoV-2 infection. TCRdb redid the calling of the 5' RACE reads with MiXCR, one entry per CDR3 protein. The sample lists tens of thousands of distinct CDR3 sequences, about 11% occurring once. Specimen: whole blood. These TCRs come from an adult who was a healthcare worker with PCR-confirmed SARS-CoV-2 infection or an uninfected control (not recorded which). The CDR3 runs from the conserved cysteine through the conserved F or W. Fields, in order: V gene, D gene, J gene, clone size, CDR3 DNA, CDR3 protein. A D gene is named only where the DNA matches it firmly. The size field is filled for only some rows; it gives once, few, many or a size class.

TRBV7-2	.	TRBJ2-1	many	TGTGCCAGCAGCTTAGCGCTTAGGGGTGAGCAGTTCTTC	CASSLALRGEQFF
TRBV20-1	TRBD2	TRBJ2-5	many	TGCAGTGCTAGAGCTAGCGGGAGAGGACAAGAGACCCAGTACTTC	CSARASGRGQETQYF
TRBV24-1	.	TRBJ2-3	few	TGTGCCACCAGTGATGGGGTCCTAAAGGGTGATACGCAGTATTTT	CATSDGVLKGDTQYF
TRBV20-1	TRBD1	TRBJ2-7	many	TGCAGTGCCCCGACAGGGGACAACTACGAGCAGTACTTC	CSAPTGDNYEQYF
TRBV29-1	.	TRBJ1-1	few	TGCAGCGCGACCAGGGGTATGAACACTGAAGCTTTCTTT	CSATRGMNTEAFF
TRBV19	.	TRBJ1-6	.	TGTGCCAGTAGCGGCGCCTCCTATAATTCACCCCTCCACTTT	CASSGASYNSPLHF
TRBV29-1	TRBD2	TRBJ2-3	few	TGCAGCGTTGTAATTGCGGGGGGGGCAGATACGCAGTATTTT	CSVVIAGGADTQYF
TRBV4-2	.	TRBJ1-5	few	TGTGCCAGCAGCCAAGAGGAAGGCGACACTCATCAGCCCCAGCATTTT	CASSQEEGDTHQPQHF
TRBV20-1	TRBD2	TRBJ2-3	few	TGCAGTGCTCTGACTAGCGGGGGAAGCACAGATACGCAGTATTTT	CSALTSGGSTDTQYF
TRBV5-1	TRBD2	TRBJ2-1	.	TGCGCCAGCCCCTTTCCCTTAAGGGCGGGAGTTCTAGATGAGCAGTTCTTC	CASPFPLRAGVLDEQFF
TRBV3-1	.	TRBJ2-7	many	TGTGCCAGCAGCCAAGACACCGTAGGACGCGAGCAGTACTTC	CASSQDTVGREQYF
TRBV11-2	TRBD1	TRBJ1-1	many	TGTGCCAGCAGCTTAGTACGTAGTTGGACAGGGGCCCCCCCGAGCGCTTTCTTT	CASSLVRSWTGAPPSAFF
TRBV7-2	TRBD2	TRBJ2-1	few	TGTGCCAGCAGCGCGGGACTAGCGGGAGGTGGCAATGAGCAGTTCTTC	CASSAGLAGGGNEQFF
TRBV12-3/TRBV12-4	TRBD1	TRBJ2-2	.	TGTGCCAGCATTCGGACAGGGGTCCGAGGGGAGCTGTTTTTT	CASIRTGVRGELFF
TRBV29-1	.	TRBJ1-2	many	TGCAGCGTTGCCAACCCAGGGCCTTCTAACTATGGCTACACCTTC	CSVANPGPSNYGYTF
TRBV12-5	.	TRBJ2-2	.	TGTGCTAGTGGTTTGATCCAGGGTAGGGTTTACGGCGGGGAGCTGTTTTTT	CASGLIQGRVYGGELFF
TRBV18	.	TRBJ2-7	.	TGTGCCAGCTCATCGAGCAAGGACGAAACCAGTGCAGGCTTC	CASSSSKDETSAGF
TRBV7-6	.	TRBJ2-1	.	TGTGCCAGCAGCTTACTCTTTGGAAAATCGGCCTACAATGAGCAGTTCTTC	CASSLLFGKSAYNEQFF
TRBV19	TRBD1	TRBJ1-6	.	TGTGCCAGTAGGCCTCGGGACAGCGATAATTCACCCCTCCACTTT	CASRPRDSDNSPLHF
TRBV5-3	.	TRBJ2-2	.	TGTGCCAGAAGCCGACAAACACCGAACACCGGGGAGCTGTTTTTT	CARSRQTPNTGELFF
TRBV11-3	.	TRBJ2-5	.	TGTGCCAGCAGCTCCTCTGTTAATCGGGGTGGAGAGACCCAGTACTTC	CASSSSVNRGGETQYF
TRBV25-1	TRBD2	TRBJ2-5	many	TGTGCCAGCAGTGAATCTGGGGGGGGAGAGACCCAGTACTTC	CASSESGGGETQYF
TRBV6-2/TRBV6-3	TRBD2	TRBJ2-1	many	TGTGCCAGCAGTCCTAGCGGGGAATACAATGAGCAGTTCTTC	CASSPSGEYNEQFF
TRBV27	.	TRBJ2-7	medium-sized	TGTGCCAGCAGTGACGGGACCTACGAGCAGTACTTC	CASSDGTYEQYF
TRBV7-9	TRBD2	TRBJ2-1	few	TGTGCCAGCAGCTCATCGGGGACTAGCGGGACCAATGAGCAGTTCTTC	CASSSSGTSGTNEQFF
TRBV4-3	.	TRBJ2-1	few	TGCGCCAGCAGCCAAGAGGCCAATTACCGGGATGAGCAGTTCTTC	CASSQEANYRDEQFF
TRBV29-1	.	TRBJ1-5	many	TGCAGCGTTGGACAAGGCGAGGGTCAGCCCCAGCATTTT	CSVGQGEGQPQHF
TRBV10-2	.	TRBJ2-7	many	TGCGCCACCTCCCCAGGAGGGGACTACGAGCAGTACTTC	CATSPGGDYEQYF
TRBV5-6	.	TRBJ1-6	.	TGTGCCAGCAGCTACGGACAGTATAATTCACCCCTCCACTTT	CASSYGQYNSPLHF
TRBV13	.	TRBJ2-2	.	TGTGCCAGCAGCTTAGGCAGGGGCACCGGGGAGCTGTTTTTT	CASSLGRGTGELFF
TRBV11-2	.	TRBJ2-7	.	TGTGCCAGCAGCTTACTTCGATACAGCTCCTACGAGCAGTACTTC	CASSLLRYSSYEQYF
TRBV7-8	TRBD1	TRBJ2-5	many	TGTGCCAGCAGCTTGACAGGGGGCTTGGTGGAGACCCAGTACTTC	CASSLTGGLVETQYF
TRBV7-2	.	TRBJ1-5	many	TGTGCCAGCAGCTTAGGATATGGCAATCAGCCCCAGCATTTT	CASSLGYGNQPQHF
TRBV7-2	.	TRBJ2-2	many	TGTGCCAGCAGCTTAGAGGGCGGGGGCGTCGGGGAGCTGTTTTTT	CASSLEGGGVGELFF
TRBV12-3/TRBV12-4	.	TRBJ1-1	.	TGTGCCAGCAGTTTCGCGGGGCCGAACACTGAAGCTTTCTTT	CASSFAGPNTEAFF
TRBV12-3/TRBV12-4	TRBD2	TRBJ2-7	.	TGTGCCAGCAGTTCTAGCGGGAGAAGAGGAGAGCAGTACTTC	CASSSSGRRGEQYF
TRBV18	.	TRBJ1-1	many	TGTGCCAGCTCACCGCGACAGGTAGAAGGGGCTTTCTTT	CASSPRQVEGAFF
TRBV5-6	.	TRBJ1-5	few	TGTGCCAGCAGCCTGCAGGGGAGGAGTAACCAGCCCCAGCATTTT	CASSLQGRSNQPQHF
TRBV2	.	TRBJ1-3	.	TGTGCCAGCAGTGAATATCCAGGGCCTGGAAACACCATATATTTT	CASSEYPGPGNTIYF
TRBV20-1	TRBD2	TRBJ2-5	few	TGCAGTGCTAGAGTCACTAGCGGGAGCGGAGAGACCCAGTACTTC	CSARVTSGSGETQYF
TRBV5-8	.	TRBJ2-1	few	TGTGCCAGCAGCTTCTACAGGACAAACAATGAGCAGTTCTTC	CASSFYRTNNEQFF